The sequence of this T cell receptor beta chain was determined in a study of blood T cell repertoires in COVID-19. About the research overall: Acute and convalescent COVID-19 samples came from the United States, Italy and Spain. PBMCs, B-cell-depleted T cells, or T cells provided the cDNA or gDNA that made up the material.

Under the authors' procedure: Estimates of nucleated cell counts were drawn from the amplification of reference gene primers. The repertoire was sequenced with immunoSEQ multiplex PCR; TCRdb's copy has only in-frame clones and lacks some. The V and J calls and clone size were taken over from that table, and D and trimming were inferred from the DNA. The sample lists 250,000 to 350,000 clones; 86% were seen once. J was trimmed by 7 bases and V by 8 bases; bases with no gene match: 13. From germline, CDR1 is SGHVS and CDR2 FQNEAQ. The CDR3 covers 15 residues. Input material: peripheral blood. The chain links TRBV7-8 to TRBJ2-5; 10 positions agree with TRBD2. The sequence derives from a woman in her twenties or thirties with active or convalescent COVID-19. The CDR3 protein is CASGRAGGRDVTQYF. CDR3 coding DNA: TGTGCCAGCGGCCGAGCGGGGGGGCGGGATGTGACCCAGTACTTC. Combining the CDR3 with reference TRBV7-8 and TRBJ2-5 gives the whole variable domain GAGVSQSPRYKVAKRGQDVALRCDPISGHVSLFWYQQALGQGPEFLTYFQNEAQLDKSGLPSDRFFAERPEGSVSTLKIQRTQQEDSAVYLCASGRAGGRDVTQYFGPGTRLLVL.